What follows describes a single T cell receptor beta chain. The CDR3 has 16 amino acids. V shed 5 bases and J shed 4 bases, with 18 bases lying between them. The germline gives CDR1 SGHAT, CDR2 FQNNGV. The data belong to a study of blood T cell repertoires in COVID-19. Study-level information: Acute and convalescent COVID-19 specimens originated in the United States, Italy and Spain. The analysed material was cDNA or gDNA that came from T cells, B-cell-depleted T cells, or PBMCs.

Recruitment covered about two dozen US areas and drew participants whose ages spanned roughly 18 to 90 years. The method was immunoSEQ multiplex PCR; TCRdb's version includes in-frame clones alone and lacks a portion of them. Of fewer than 350,000 clones in the sample, under 95% were seen once. The source material was PBMCs or T cells enriched from blood (not recorded which). The chain has TRBV11-2 and TRBJ2-1; the D gene is possibly TRBD1 (6 bases). This clonotype was obtained from a woman aged 40 to 50 with acute COVID-19. For the CDR3, the DNA is TGTGCCAGCAGCCCAAGGGACCTGGGGGCTTACAATGAGCAGTTCTTC. Protein: CASSPRDLGAYNEQFF.